One sample yielded the 17 T cell receptor beta chains listed below, sequenced in a study of regulatory T cells in long-lasting Graves disease (dated by TCRdb to about 2021). The time point label corresponds to: persistent/refractory GD, antithyroid drugs over 5 years with positive TRAb. RNA was extracted from PBMCs in TRIzol for both TCR sequencing and RNA sequencing. Libraries came from multiplex PCR. Sequencing instrument: Illumina HiSeq 4000. iRepertoire HTBI primers and Arm-PCR amplification of CDR3 regions were used to construct TCR beta libraries. TCRdb took the public reads, trimmed them with fastp at Q25, ran MiXCR for clone calling and kept in-frame beta chains. One record per CDR3 amino acid sequence lists the most common genes and DNA. Present in this sample are around 450,000 distinct CDR3 sequences, about 22% of which were seen just once. The ten largest make up roughly 7% of the sample.

The material was peripheral blood mononuclear cells (PBMCs), obtained when the disease was refractory, from a patient treated with antithyroid drugs. The receptors here all came from a female donor with Graves disease.

This chain links TRBV29-1 with TRBJ2-5; no clear D. Deletions cut 4 bases from V and 5 bases from J, with 14 bases between. CDR3 length equals 13 residues. Germline V gives CDR1 SQVTM, CDR2 ANQGSEA. The chain's CDR3 is CSVGENPQETQYF. The CDR3 DNA sequence: TGCAGCGTTGGAGAGAACCCCCAGGAGACCCAGTACTTC.

This clonotype has a handful of counts. Here the CDR3 reads CASSLRPGKGYNEQFF. The DNA for the CDR3 is TGTGCCAGCAGTTTAAGGCCGGGAAAGGGATACAATGAGCAGTTCTTC. The chain combines TRBV28 with TRBJ2-1; D possibly corresponds to TRBD2 (5 bases). Germline V gene data show CDR1 as MDHEN and CDR2 as SYDVKM. The CDR3 loop spans 16 amino acids. Trimming removed 2 bases from V and 4 bases from J, with 15 bases in between.

The rearrangement uses TRBV19 and TRBJ1-1; 9 bases agree with TRBD1. The CDR3 runs 12 residues. The V segment lost 4 bases and the J segment 9 bases; nucleotides outside the gene matches: 3. Germline-derived CDR1 and CDR2 are LNHDA and SQIVND (reference sequence). CDR3 in amino acids: CASSTYRGQAFF. CDR3 bases: TGTGCCAGTAGTACCTACAGGGGGCAAGCTTTCTTT. Complete variable domain (other parts from reference TRBV19 and TRBJ1-1): DGGITQSPKYLFRKEGQNVTLSCEQNLNHDAMYWYRQDPGQGLRLIYYSQIVNDFQKGDIAEGYSVSREKKESFPLTVTSAQKNPTAFYLCASSTYRGQAFFGQGTRLTVV.

The V gene is TRBV20-1, the J gene TRBJ2-1, with D uncertain. This CDR3 is 13 amino acids long. V was shortened by 2 bases and J by 5 bases, with 10 bases between the two germline ends. Germline CDR1 is DFQATT and CDR2 is SNEGSKA (reference sequence). CDR3 protein: CSARSSENNEQFF. The DNA for the CDR3 is TGCAGTGCTAGAAGCTCTGAGAACAATGAGCAGTTCTTC.

This chain links TRBV2 with TRBJ2-3; D is uncertain. The V end lost 8 bases, the J end lost 2 bases, and 8 bases lay between the germline ends. The CDR3 extends over 12 amino acids. Germline values: CDR1 SNHLY, CDR2 FYNNEI. The CDR3 DNA is TGTGCCAGCGGCTCGCTCACAGATACGCAGTATTTT. It encodes CASGSLTDTQYF.

The J gene is TRBJ1-6, the V gene TRBV19; D remains unclear. Germline V CDR1 and CDR2: LNHDA, SQIVND (reference sequence). The CDR3 runs 14 residues. The V gene lost 5 bases and the J gene lost 7 bases, with 12 bases spanning the gap. The CDR3 sequence: CASSERPPNSPLHF. The CDR3 DNA reads TGTGCCAGTAGTGAGAGACCGCCAAATTCACCCCTCCACTTT.

V usage is TRBV7-6 and J usage is TRBJ1-2; unclear D gene. The CDR3 totals 12 residues. Trimming removed 5 bases from V and 7 bases from J, with 11 bases in between. The germline CDR1 and CDR2 sequences are SGHVS and FNYEAQ. Written as DNA, the CDR3 is TGTGCCAGCAGCCCGAACACGGGTGGCTACACCTTC. Translated: CASSPNTGGYTF.

This clonotype showed up just a few times. The chain couples TRBV6-5 to TRBJ1-1, with TRBD1 matching 7 bases. Germline CDR1 MNHEY, CDR2 SVGAGI. The CDR3 covers 15 residues. The trim removed 0 bases at V and 0 bases at J, leaving 1 base unmatched. This CDR3 is CASSYSRGMNTEAFF. The CDR3 region has the DNA TGTGCCAGCAGTTACTCCAGGGGGATGAACACTGAAGCTTTCTTT.

This clonotype was counted ten times or more. The rearrangement links TRBV2 to TRBJ1-2; TRBD1 agrees at 12 bases. This CDR3 contains 16 residues. From germline, CDR1 is SNHLY and CDR2 FYNNEI. V dropped 3 bases and J dropped 4; count of bases not matched to a gene: 6. The CDR3 loop reads CASSDPGQGAIYGYTF. DNA for the CDR3: TGTGCCAGCAGTGATCCGGGACAGGGGGCCATCTATGGCTACACCTTC.

V is TRBV28 and J is TRBJ2-7, with TRBD1 identical over 8 bases. The V gene end was trimmed by 11 bases and the J gene end by 2 bases; junction bases not matched to a gene: 11. CDR1 and CDR2 from the germline V gene are MDHEN and SYDVKM. CDR3 length: 14 amino acids. This CDR3 reads CAGANLGQAYEQYF. CDR3 DNA sequence: TGTGCCGGCGCCAATCTGGGACAGGCCTACGAGCAGTACTTC.

The chain links TRBV12-3 or TRBV12-4 to TRBJ2-1, with TRBD2 identical over 10 bases. V shed 6 bases, J shed 2 bases, and the junction held 4 bases outside the gene matches. This CDR3 comprises 15 residues. CDR3 protein: CASRTSGGAYNEQFF. The CDR3 nucleotides read TGTGCCAGCAGGACCAGCGGGGGGGCCTACAATGAGCAGTTCTTC.

The gene calls are TRBV20-1 and TRBJ2-5; no clear D. Germline loops: CDR1 DFQATT, CDR2 SNEGSKA (reference sequence). V lost 1 base to trimming and J lost 0 bases, with 18 bases between them. The CDR3 runs to 17 residues. The CDR3 loop is CSARGPSTRGNQETQYF. DNA of the CDR3: TGCAGTGCTAGAGGGCCTTCCACCCGCGGCAACCAAGAGACCCAGTACTTC.

The chain has TRBV7-9 and TRBJ2-7; 9 bases fit TRBD1. V lost 2 bases, J lost 3 bases, and 8 bases stayed unmatched. CDR3 length: 16 amino acids. Germline CDR1 is SEHNR and CDR2 is FQNEAQ (reference sequence). The CDR3, as DNA: TGTGCCAGCAGCTTATATTCGGGACAGGGTATCTACGAGCAGTACTTC. Encoded protein: CASSLYSGQGIYEQYF.

There are a few counts of this clonotype. The gene calls are TRBV6-1 and TRBJ1-1; D is ambiguous. Trimming left V 3 bases short and J 0 bases short, with 5 bases between. This CDR3 spans 13 amino acids. CDR1 MNHNS and CDR2 SASEGT come from the germline V gene. CDR3: CASSDKMNTEAFF. CDR3 bases: TGTGCCAGCAGTGACAAAATGAACACTGAAGCTTTCTTT.

For the CDR3, the DNA is TGCAGTGCTCCAGATCTCGGCAATGAGCAGTTCTTC. Translated, it gives CSAPDLGNEQFF. The chain carries TRBV20-1 and TRBJ2-5; D is ambiguous. The J call may be mistaken, given a closer DNA end match to TRBJ2-1. Germline lookup yields CDR1 DFQATT and CDR2 SNEGSKA (reference sequence). The length of the CDR3 is 12 residues.

This clonotype was seen repeatedly, ten times or more. This chain uses TRBV24-1 with TRBJ2-5, with D tentatively TRBD1 (6 bases). CDR1 and CDR2 from the germline V gene are KGHDR and SFDVKD. The CDR3 has 14 residues. V was trimmed by 4 bases and J by 2 bases, leaving 10 bases between them. Written as DNA, the CDR3 is TGTGCCACCAGTGAATCGACAGGTCAAGAGACCCAGTACTTC. This translates into CATSESTGQETQYF.

The DNA for the CDR3 is TGTGCCTGGGCAAGACAGGGGGCTTGGAACACTGAAGCTTTCTTT. This sequence encodes CAWARQGAWNTEAFF. The V and J genes are TRBV30 and TRBJ1-1, with 10 nucleotides matching TRBD1. CDR3 size: 15 residues. V lost 5 bases and J lost 1; bases outside the gene matches: 7. Per the germline V gene, CDR1 is GTSNPN and CDR2 is SVGIG (reference sequence).